This T cell receptor (beta chain) was captured in a study of human T cells and chemical hapten exposure (dated by TCRdb to 2020 to 2023). In terms of the full investigation: For sensitization, 2% DPC in acetone was applied to a 2 cm by 2 cm area of upper inner arm skin. In alopecia patients, the study followed how the peripheral blood TCR repertoire changed in vivo over primary and secondary sensitization to diphenylcyclopropenone (DPC), a hapten. Patch testing was done on the upper back using Finn chambers containing 0.01% DPC, and results were scored after 6 days according to International Contact Dermatitis Research Group standards. About 27 alopecia patients gave blood for TCR sequencing at one to four time points (pre-sensitization, 2, 6 and 24 weeks). The patient cohort, mostly female, included alopecia areata with under or over 50% scalp involvement, alopecia totalis and alopecia universalis. The libraries were sequenced as a pool, and the TCR yield per sample differed mostly because of small variations in library volumes within the pool. Throughout the study period of around 24 weeks, patients also received therapeutic DPC doses to the scalp every week. Blood samples were taken from patients before sensitization (week 0) and then at 2, 6 and about 24 weeks after DPC sensitization. Summary of the overall study and its limitations: Repeated subsampling changed both the strength of the expansion versus patch-test correlation and the threshold at which that correlation became significant. The number of TCRs above 1 in 1000 frequency did not change with DPC sensitization; there was no evidence of global repertoire structure alterations. Significantly more large CDR3 similarity clusters were formed by expanded TCRs than by pre-sensitization or healthy control sets, consistent with antigen-driven responses. All patients had alopecia, a presumed autoimmune disease, so their immune response might differ from that of healthy individuals. The number of PT1 expanded TCRs positively correlated with patch test score, significant at thresholds 8, 16 and 32 but not 4.

The intended sense of this specimen's time point label: pre-sensitization, week 0. Reading the label with the study, this specimen's treatment or condition is: therapeutic diphenylcyclopropenone sensitization with weekly scalp DPC. At every patch-test visit, the blood draw took place before the patch test was put on. To be eligible, patients had to be aged 18 to 70, diagnosed with alopecia and judged suitable for DPC therapy, while pregnant patients were excluded. Total RNA was extracted from unfractionated whole blood that had been collected in Tempus Blood RNA tubes. The protocol used for the library was RACE. Instrument used: NextSeq 500. During library preparation, unique molecular identifiers were attached to individual cDNA molecules so that TCRs could be counted quantitatively and reproducibly. Each blood RNA sample was used to sequence both TCR alpha and TCR beta chains. The study's processing was this. A median of about 100,000 TCRs per sample was observed, with a range of about 23,224 to 690,600. V, J and CDR3 annotation of the TCR reads was performed with the Decombinator software suite. To make PS versus PT1 abundance plots, every sample was subsampled to the same number of TCRs (28,000). Expanded TCRs were defined as absent before sensitization and observed at least eight times at the 2-week time point. TCRdb ran its own pipeline on the public reads, namely fastp trimming at Q25 and MiXCR clone calling, and kept in-frame beta chains. Under each unique CDR3 protein, matching rows form one entry showing the most common genes and DNA. The V and J calls and clone size are TCRdb's, not the authors'. The sample contains 50,000 to 65,000 distinct CDR3 sequences, over 9% of them found a single time. The ten largest account for approximately 4.2% of the sample.

The junction carries 10 bases between V and J, which are trimmed by 2 bases and 6 bases respectively. CDR3 length: 13 amino acids, cysteine to phenylalanine. The DNA shown is the 39-base CDR3, in frame from base 1. CDR1 and CDR2 are drawn from the germline V gene: MDHEN, SYDVKM. This clonotype was picked up many times. The specificity of this receptor is unknown. No qualities accompany the bases; no much larger clone lies one base away. The TCR was taken from a woman aged 35 to 49 with alopecia areata. Some clones in this sample may be carry-over from other donors' samples. Recombination linked TRBV28 to TRBJ2-5; the D gene is perhaps TRBD1, from 5 matching bases. The specimen comprised whole blood, sampled in connection with sensitization to the hapten diphenylcyclopropenone (DPC). The DNA sequence is given as TGTGCCAGCAGTTTACAGGGTGGGAAGACCCAGTACTTC. This yields the protein CASSLQGGKTQYF.